These 9 T cell receptor beta chains were sequenced from one sample in a study of T cell responses to AZD1222 COVID-19 vaccine. Sequencing used immunoSEQ multiplex PCR; TCRdb keeps in-frame clones, though not all of them. The repertoire holds approximately 140,000 clones, with under 95% as singletons. This specimen consisted of peripheral blood, obtained 28 days after the second AZD1222 dose. The receptors were gathered from an adult who received the AZD1222 COVID-19 vaccine.

The chain is built from TRBV5-1 and TRBJ2-2; D call uncertain. Per germline, CDR1 SGHRS and CDR2 YFSETQ. The V end was cut by 7 bases, the J end by 3 bases, with 7 bases between. This CDR3 is 12 amino acids long. The chain's CDR3 is CASERDTGELFF. CDR3 DNA: TGCGCCAGCGAGCGAGACACCGGGGAGCTGTTTTTT.

The V and J genes are TRBV11-2 and TRBJ2-5, with D maybe TRBD1 (5 bases). Trimming removed 1 base at V and 4 bases at J, with 10 bases between. Germline V CDR1 and CDR2: SGHAT, FQNNGV. CDR3 length equals 14 residues. CDR3 sequence: CASSLAIGAETQYF. The CDR3 bases are TGTGCCAGCAGCTTAGCGATAGGGGCAGAGACCCAGTACTTC.

This sequence joins TRBV7-2 and TRBJ1-5, with a tentative D call TRBD1 (6 bases). In germline, CDR1 is SGHTA, CDR2 FQGNSA. The CDR3 is 14 residues long. Between the trimmed V and J ends, which lost 5 bases and 11 bases, there was a span of 19 bases. CDR3 residues: CASSPSVQGSAQHF. CDR3 coding DNA: TGTGCCAGCAGCCCCTCCGTGCAGGGGTCGGCCCAGCATTTT.

The V gene is TRBV7-3, the J gene TRBJ2-3, with 7 nucleotides matching TRBD2. V was pared by 5 bases and J by 3 bases, with 8 bases of the junction left unmatched. The CDR3 extends over 15 amino acids. CDR1 is SGHTA and CDR2 is FQGTGA in the germline V gene. The CDR3 sequence: CASSPYGGRTDTQYF. In nucleotides, the CDR3 is TGTGCCAGCAGCCCGTATGGCGGGAGAACAGATACGCAGTATTTT.

Only a few counts were recorded for this clone. The rearrangement uses TRBV5-1 and TRBJ2-1; 13 nucleotides line up with TRBD2. The CDR3 consists of 16 residues. The germline V gene has CDR1 SGHRS and CDR2 YFSETQ. The ends lost 0 bases at V and 14 bases at J; junction bases unmatched: 11. This CDR3 is CASSLESSGLAGNKFF. CDR3 in DNA: TGCGCCAGCAGCTTGGAAAGTTCGGGACTAGCGGGAAATAAGTTCTTC.

The V gene is TRBV19, the J gene TRBJ2-7; no clear D gene. The germline gives CDR1 LNHDA, CDR2 SQIVND (reference sequence). With 0 bases removed from V and 2 bases from J, the gap between germline ends came to 14 bases. The CDR3 totals 16 residues. CDR3 bases: TGTGCCAGTAGTATAGATGGCCGGCGGCCTCCCTACGAGCAGTACTTC. Protein: CASSIDGRRPPYEQYF.

The rearrangement links TRBV3-1 (or the pseudogene TRBV3-2) to TRBJ1-3; D perhaps matches TRBD1 (6 bases). The CDR3 length is 15 residues. CDR1 and CDR2 (germline): LGHDT, YNNKEL (reference sequence). Trimming took 4 bases from V and 2 from J, leaving 12 bases between them. The CDR3 coding sequence is TGTGCCAGCAGCCCCCCCAACAGGGCTGGAAACACCATATATTTT. It is translated as CASSPPNRAGNTIYF.

V usage is TRBV4-2 and J usage is TRBJ2-7; 7 nucleotides agree with TRBD2. The V segment lost 0 bases and the J segment 0 bases; nucleotides outside the gene matches: 11. This CDR3 has 18 amino acids. CDR1 is LGHNA, CDR2 YNFKEQ, per germline. CDR3 region: CASSQDWRETPRSYEQYF. As DNA, the CDR3 is TGTGCCAGCAGCCAAGACTGGCGGGAGACCCCCCGCTCCTACGAGCAGTACTTC.

Comments on this clone: Sequence at one end of the junction differs from germline and may be a read error. This chain links TRBV29-1 with TRBJ2-7; 8 bases fit TRBD1. Germline CDR1 reads SQVTM; CDR2 reads ANQGSEA. The CDR3 extends over 11 amino acids. The chain's CDR3 is CSVENDRGVDF. The CDR3, as DNA: TGCAGCGTTGAAAACGACAGGGGCGTCGACTTC.